Listed below are T cell receptor beta chains from one sample, sequenced in a study of response to subunit inactivated influenza vaccine. A single record per CDR3 protein comes from TCRdb applying MiXCR to the RT-PCR reads. This sample has under 500,000 distinct CDR3 sequences, with approximately 11% found just once. The input for sequencing was PBMCs from blood, taken roughly 48 days after vaccination. The origin of the receptors is a man in his forties or fifties who received an inactivated influenza vaccine. The CDR3 runs from the conserved cysteine through the conserved F or W. The D gene is left open where the match is weak. Expanded clones are given a class, and other clones once, few, many or no size at all.

CDR3aa	CDR3nt	d_gene	v_gene	abundance	j_gene	len
CSARVTGVNQPQHF	TGCAGTGCTAGAGTGACAGGAGTCAATCAGCCCCAGCATTTT	-	TRBV20-1	few	TRBJ1-5	14
CASSLGQDVNIQYF	TGCGCCAGCAGCTTGGGGCAGGACGTAAACATTCAGTACTTC	-	TRBV5-1	few	TRBJ2-4	14
CATTKDTSSYEQYF	TGTGCCACCACGAAGGACACCTCGTCCTACGAGCAGTACTTC	-	TRBV10-3	few	TRBJ2-7	14
CSASSGAPETQYF	TGCAGTGCTTCCTCAGGGGCTCCAGAGACCCAGTACTTC	-	TRBV20-1	few	TRBJ2-5	13
CASSLLGGNEQFF	TGTGCCAGCAGCCTACTCGGGGGCAATGAGCAGTTCTTC	-	TRBV6-2/TRBV6-3	many	TRBJ2-1	13
CASSQGLAGDDSYEQYF	TGTGCCAGCAGCCAGGGGCTAGCGGGAGATGACTCCTACGAGCAGTACTTC	TRBD2	TRBV7-2	many	TRBJ2-7	17
CASSLTSFGQGSVTDTQYF	TGTGCCAGCAGTCTAACGTCTTTCGGACAGGGGAGTGTCACAGATACGCAGTATTTT	TRBD1	TRBV6-2/TRBV6-3	-	TRBJ2-3	19
CASRPAGRGKETQYF	TGTGCCAGCAGACCAGCTGGTCGGGGGAAAGAGACCCAGTACTTC	-	TRBV7-2	few	TRBJ2-5	15
CASSLGTSGRWSYNEQFF	TGTGCCAGCAGTTTAGGGACTAGCGGGAGATGGTCCTACAATGAGCAGTTCTTC	TRBD2	TRBV6-2/TRBV6-3	few	TRBJ2-1	18
CASSLGNRDSQETQYF	TGTGCCAGCAGCCTGGGGAATCGGGACAGCCAAGAGACCCAGTACTTC	TRBD1	TRBV9	many	TRBJ2-5	16
CASTRQGNQPQHF	TGTGCCAGCACCCGACAGGGTAATCAGCCCCAGCATTTT	TRBD1	TRBV12-3/TRBV12-4	few	TRBJ1-5	13
CASSQQGLVHEQYF	TGTGCCAGCAGCCAACAGGGACTAGTGCACGAGCAGTACTTC	TRBD2	TRBV3-1	-	TRBJ2-7	14
CSARVAGGPHSYEQYF	TGCAGTGCTAGGGTAGCGGGGGGGCCCCACTCCTACGAGCAGTACTTC	TRBD2	TRBV20-1	few	TRBJ2-7	16
CASSYYHTGPEETQYF	TGTGCCAGCAGTTACTATCATACAGGGCCGGAGGAGACCCAGTACTTC	-	TRBV6-2/TRBV6-3	many	TRBJ2-5	16
CASSPRTRNNNEQFF	TGTGCCAGCAGCCCGAGGACTAGGAACAACAATGAGCAGTTCTTC	TRBD2	TRBV9	few	TRBJ2-1	15
CSGYKNTEAFF	TGCAGCGGGTATAAGAACACTGAAGCTTTCTTT	-	TRBV20-1	few	TRBJ1-1	11
CASSVEASGSSGANVLTF	TGTGCCAGCAGCGTAGAGGCTAGCGGGAGCTCGGGGGCCAACGTCCTGACTTTC	TRBD2	TRBV9	-	TRBJ2-6	18
CASSLGLAGAWFF	TGTGCCAGCAGCTTAGGTCTGGCGGGAGCGTGGTTCTTC	TRBD2	TRBV7-2	-	TRBJ2-1	13
CASSWGDRDAYEQYF	TGCGCCAGCAGCTGGGGCGACAGGGATGCCTACGAGCAGTACTTC	TRBD1	TRBV5-1	-	TRBJ2-7	15
CASSLDGISSYEQYF	TGTGCCAGCAGTTTAGACGGGATAAGCTCCTACGAGCAGTACTTC	-	TRBV12-3/TRBV12-4	few	TRBJ2-7	15
CAIRDRVDEQYF	TGTGCCATCCGGGACAGGGTGGACGAGCAGTACTTC	TRBD1	TRBV6-1	few	TRBJ2-7	12
CASSLDFRTWESGANVLTF	TGCGCCAGCAGCTTGGATTTTCGGACCTGGGAATCTGGGGCCAACGTCCTGACTTTC	-	TRBV5-1	-	TRBJ2-6	19
CASSPLRGTGSYEQYF	TGTGCCAGCAGCCCTCTACGAGGGACAGGGTCCTACGAGCAGTACTTC	TRBD1	TRBV13	few	TRBJ2-7	16
CASSPPGTPLGYTF	TGTGCCAGCAGCCCACCCGGGACCCCCCTCGGCTACACCTTC	-	TRBV4-2	few	TRBJ1-2	14
CASVLDGGIFMNTEAFF	TGTGCCAGCGTATTAGATGGGGGGATTTTTATGAACACTGAAGCTTTCTTT	-	TRBV28	-	TRBJ1-1	17
CASSLEPSGEKLFF	TGTGCCAGCAGCTTGGAGCCATCGGGTGAAAAACTGTTTTTT	-	TRBV5-5	many	TRBJ1-4	14
CASSPGTSASTQYF	TGTGCCAGCAGCCCTGGGACTAGCGCCAGCACGCAGTATTTT	TRBD2	TRBV7-2	-	TRBJ2-3	14
CASSEAHGGETQYF	TGTGCCAGCAGTGAAGCCCATGGGGGGGAGACCCAGTACTTC	-	TRBV6-1	-	TRBJ2-5	14
CASSPRLAGGPDEQFF	TGTGCCAGCAGCCCCCGACTAGCGGGGGGGCCGGATGAGCAGTTCTTC	TRBD2	TRBV11-1	-	TRBJ2-1	16
CASSYFQGDNTGELFF	TGTGCCAGCAGTTACTTCCAGGGGGACAACACCGGGGAGCTGTTTTTT	TRBD1	TRBV6-2/TRBV6-3	few	TRBJ2-2	16
CASSQDARRRETQYF	TGCGCCAGCAGCCAAGATGCAAGGAGGCGAGAGACCCAGTACTTC	-	TRBV4-3	-	TRBJ2-5	15
CASSYLLAGGPSGYEQYF	TGTGCCAGCAGTTACCTTCTAGCGGGAGGACCCTCGGGCTACGAGCAGTACTTC	TRBD2	TRBV6-2/TRBV6-3	few	TRBJ2-7	18
CASSAPGLAGGPLTGELFF	TGTGCCAGCAGCGCCCCGGGACTAGCGGGAGGGCCGTTGACCGGGGAGCTGTTTTTT	TRBD2	TRBV9	few	TRBJ2-2	19
CASSGGQGPRGTKLFF	TGTGCCAGCAGCGGAGGACAGGGGCCCCGAGGGACGAAACTGTTTTTT	TRBD1	TRBV9	-	TRBJ1-4	16
CASSLLAALQETQYF	TGTGCCAGCAGCCTACTAGCGGCCTTACAAGAGACCCAGTACTTC	TRBD2	TRBV12-3/TRBV12-4	-	TRBJ2-5	15